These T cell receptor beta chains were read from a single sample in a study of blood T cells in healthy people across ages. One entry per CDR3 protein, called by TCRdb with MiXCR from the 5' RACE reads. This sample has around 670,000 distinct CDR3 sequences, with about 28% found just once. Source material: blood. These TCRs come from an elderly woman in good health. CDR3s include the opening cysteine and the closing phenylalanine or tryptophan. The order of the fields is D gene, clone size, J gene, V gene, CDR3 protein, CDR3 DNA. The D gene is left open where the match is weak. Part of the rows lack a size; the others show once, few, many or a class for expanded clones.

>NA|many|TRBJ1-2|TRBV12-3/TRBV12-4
CASSPRMRRDYGYTF
TGTGCCAGCAGTCCCCGGATGCGCCGTGACTATGGCTACACCTTC
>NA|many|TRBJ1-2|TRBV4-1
CASSQVRSAGRGYTF
TGCGCCAGCAGCCAAGTTAGATCGGCAGGACGTGGCTACACCTTC
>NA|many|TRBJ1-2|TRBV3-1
CASSPYTGISSSNYGYTF
TGTGCCAGCAGCCCCTATACCGGGATCTCCTCTTCTAACTATGGCTACACCTTC
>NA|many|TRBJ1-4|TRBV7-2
CASSPYRSTEKLFF
TGTGCCAGCAGCCCTTATCGTAGTACCGAAAAACTGTTTTTT
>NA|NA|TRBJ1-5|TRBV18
CASSPVCEYNQPQHF
TGTGCCAGCTCACCGGTATGTGAGTACAATCAGCCCCAGCATTTT
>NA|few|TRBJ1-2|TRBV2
CASSEIGRNKNGYTF
TGTGCCAGCAGCGAAATTGGCAGGAACAAGAATGGCTACACCTTC
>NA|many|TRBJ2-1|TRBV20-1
CSASNWDFSVNEQFF
TGCAGTGCTAGTAACTGGGACTTCTCAGTCAATGAGCAGTTCTTC
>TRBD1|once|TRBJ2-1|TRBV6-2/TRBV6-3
CASSYTWTGNYEQFF
TGTGCCAGCAGTTACACCTGGACAGGGAATTATGAGCAGTTCTTC
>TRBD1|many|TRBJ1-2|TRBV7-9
CASSLVQGRNYGYTF
TGTGCCAGCAGCTTAGTACAGGGGCGTAACTATGGCTACACCTTC
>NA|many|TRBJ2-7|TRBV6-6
CASSAGGFRYEQYF
TGTGCCAGCAGCGCCGGCGGGTTCCGCTACGAGCAGTACTTC
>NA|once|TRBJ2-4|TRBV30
CAWSGGAGRHIQYF
TGTGCCTGGAGCGGGGGCGCGGGGAGGCACATTCAGTACTTC
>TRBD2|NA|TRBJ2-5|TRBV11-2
CASSPAGGTTMETQYF
TGTGCCAGCAGCCCAGCGGGGGGGACGACCATGGAGACCCAGTACTTC
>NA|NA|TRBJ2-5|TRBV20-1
CSAGPVVGETQYF
TGCAGTGCCGGACCCGTCGTGGGGGAGACCCAGTACTTC
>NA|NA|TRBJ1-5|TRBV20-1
CSARDNGQSNQPQHF
TGCAGTGCTAGAGACAACGGGCAGAGCAATCAGCCCCAGCATTTT
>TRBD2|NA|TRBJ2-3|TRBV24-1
CATSDPSGSETDTQYF
TGTGCCACCAGTGACCCTAGCGGGAGTGAGACAGATACGCAGTATTTT
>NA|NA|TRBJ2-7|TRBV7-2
CASSSRVSYEQYF
TGTGCCAGCAGTTCCCGCGTATCCTACGAGCAGTACTTC
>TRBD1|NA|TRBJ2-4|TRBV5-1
CASSQAGTGKNIQYF
TGCGCCAGCAGCCAGGCCGGGACAGGGAAAAACATTCAGTACTTC
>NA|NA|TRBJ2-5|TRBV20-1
CSASRTEQETQYF
TGCAGTGCTAGTCGGACAGAGCAAGAGACCCAGTACTTC
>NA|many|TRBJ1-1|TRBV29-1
CSVDQWGQNTEAFF
TGCAGCGTTGATCAATGGGGGCAAAACACTGAAGCTTTCTTT
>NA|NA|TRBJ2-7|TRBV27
CACSLSLSSYEQYF
TGTGCCTGCAGTTTGAGTCTGAGCTCCTACGAGCAATACTTC
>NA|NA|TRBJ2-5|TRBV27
CASSFDLATNEQYF
TGTGCCAGCAGTTTTGATCTAGCAACGAATGAGCAGTACTTC